Listed below are T cell receptor beta chains from one sample, sequenced in a study of response to subunit inactivated influenza vaccine. TCRdb ran MiXCR on the RT-PCR reads and lists one entry per CDR3 protein. The sample records 500,000 to 550,000 distinct CDR3 sequences, 6.5% to 8% being singletons. The sequencing used PBMCs from blood, collected less than 25 months after vaccination. The receptors originated from a man aged 50 to 75 who received an inactivated influenza vaccine. Both conserved end residues are part of each CDR3.

j_call v_call cdr3_aa
TRBJ1-2 TRBV12-3/TRBV12-4 CASSLVVGGYTF
TRBJ1-1 TRBV6-5 CASSFRRRATEAFF
TRBJ2-3 TRBV12-3/TRBV12-4 CASSIYVLAGELVTQYF
TRBJ2-3 TRBV24-1 CATSDDGFTDTQYF
TRBJ1-5 TRBV20-1 CSAPPQDRDNQPQHF
TRBJ2-1 TRBV20-1 CSAPLAGASSYNEQFF
TRBJ2-7 TRBV7-6 CASSSWTGGADEQYF
TRBJ1-1 TRBV12-3/TRBV12-4 CASSLVGGGKAFF
TRBJ2-7 TRBV28 CASSPPDREVYEQYF
TRBJ2-1 TRBV19 CASNGGWGGSYNEQFF
TRBJ2-3 TRBV3-1 CASSESGGARDTQYF
TRBJ1-3 TRBV4-1 CASSPMDRSSGNTIYF
TRBJ2-3 TRBV5-8 CASSLLVGASTDTQYF
TRBJ2-7 TRBV3-1 CASSQDSYSYEQYF
TRBJ1-5 TRBV2 CASRAGRFGNQPQHF
TRBJ2-1 TRBV4-3 CASSHLTGFRANEQFF
TRBJ2-1 TRBV12-3/TRBV12-4 CASSPSSGGAKYEQFF
TRBJ1-4 TRBV6-1 CAISTGGNEKLFF
TRBJ1-2 TRBV5-1 CASSLDGGIGNYGYTF
TRBJ1-5 TRBV7-2 CASSLMDGGRNQPQHF
TRBJ2-7 TRBV14 CASSQVGTVVNEQYF
TRBJ2-1 TRBV18 CASSPQGLAGSSYNEQFF
TRBJ2-7 TRBV28 CASRNRAGGSYEQYF
TRBJ2-3 TRBV6-5 CASSYLPGVEGTQYF
TRBJ1-6 TRBV12-3/TRBV12-4 CASSFRLVNSPLHF
TRBJ2-3 TRBV5-1 CASSLTRVTDTQYF
TRBJ2-7 TRBV5-1 CASSYGQATYEQYF
TRBJ2-3 TRBV14 CASSRTSMTTGDTQYF
TRBJ1-2 TRBV20-1 CSADRPHGYTF
TRBJ2-1 TRBV30 CAWSVLGLAGGTFF
TRBJ2-5 TRBV20-1 CSANIQGQETQYF
TRBJ2-3 TRBV10-3 CAIRLSGAADTQYF
TRBJ2-2 TRBV18 CASSPSLTGSTGELFF
TRBJ1-6 TRBV28 CASKKFSEISPLHF
TRBJ2-1 TRBV3-1 CASSQVGLQSSYNEQFF
TRBJ2-3 TRBV6-5 CASSSKRGTDTQYF
TRBJ2-1 TRBV7-3 CASSARQGNEQFF
TRBJ2-6 TRBV7-3 CASSLGASPGANVLTF